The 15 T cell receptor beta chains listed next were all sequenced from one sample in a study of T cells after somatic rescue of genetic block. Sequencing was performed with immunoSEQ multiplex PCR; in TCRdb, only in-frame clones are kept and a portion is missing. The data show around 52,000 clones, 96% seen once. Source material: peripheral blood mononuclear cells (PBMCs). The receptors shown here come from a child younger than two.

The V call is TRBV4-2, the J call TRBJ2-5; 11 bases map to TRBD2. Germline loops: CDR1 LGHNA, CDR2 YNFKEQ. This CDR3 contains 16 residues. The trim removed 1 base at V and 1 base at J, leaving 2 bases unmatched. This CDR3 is CASSQASGRPQETQYF. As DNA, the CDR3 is TGTGCCAGCAGCCAAGCTAGCGGGAGGCCCCAAGAGACCCAGTACTTC.

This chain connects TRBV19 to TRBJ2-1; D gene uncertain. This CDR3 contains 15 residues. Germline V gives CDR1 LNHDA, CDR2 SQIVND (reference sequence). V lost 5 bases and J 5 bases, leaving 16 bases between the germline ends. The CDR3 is CASSFLSLGNNEQFF. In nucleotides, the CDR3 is TGTGCCAGTAGTTTTCTAAGTTTGGGGAACAATGAGCAGTTCTTC.

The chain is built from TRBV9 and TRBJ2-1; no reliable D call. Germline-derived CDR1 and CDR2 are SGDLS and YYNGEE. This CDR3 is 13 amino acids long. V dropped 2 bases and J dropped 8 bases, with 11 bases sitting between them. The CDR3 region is CASSVVRPDEQFF. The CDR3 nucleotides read TGTGCCAGCAGCGTTGTCCGGCCCGATGAGCAGTTCTTC.

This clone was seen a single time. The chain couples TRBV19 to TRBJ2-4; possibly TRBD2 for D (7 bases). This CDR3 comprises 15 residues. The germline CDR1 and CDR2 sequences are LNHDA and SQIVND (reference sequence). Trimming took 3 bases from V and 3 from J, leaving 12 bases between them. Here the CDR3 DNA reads TGTGCCAGTAGTATTGGGGGCGGGAGCAAAAACATTCAGTACTTC. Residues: CASSIGGGSKNIQYF.

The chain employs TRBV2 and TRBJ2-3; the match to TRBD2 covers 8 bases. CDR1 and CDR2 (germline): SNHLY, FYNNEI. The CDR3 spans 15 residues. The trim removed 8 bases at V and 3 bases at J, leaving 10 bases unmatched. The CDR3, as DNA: TGTGCCAGCCAGGGACTAGAAATAAGGACAGATACGCAGTATTTT. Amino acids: CASQGLEIRTDTQYF.

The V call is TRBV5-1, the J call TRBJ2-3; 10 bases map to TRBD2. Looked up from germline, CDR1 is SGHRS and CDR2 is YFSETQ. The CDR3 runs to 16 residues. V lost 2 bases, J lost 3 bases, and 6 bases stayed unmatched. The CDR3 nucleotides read TGCGCCAGCAGCTTAGGGGAACTAGCGGGAACAGATACGCAGTATTTT. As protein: CASSLGELAGTDTQYF.

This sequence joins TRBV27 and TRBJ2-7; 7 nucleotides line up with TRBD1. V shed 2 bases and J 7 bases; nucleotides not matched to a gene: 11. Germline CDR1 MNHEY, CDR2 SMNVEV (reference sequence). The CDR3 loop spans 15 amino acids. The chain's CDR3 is CASSLRDSPEIEQYF. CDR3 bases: TGTGCCAGCAGTTTACGGGACAGCCCGGAGATAGAGCAGTACTTC.

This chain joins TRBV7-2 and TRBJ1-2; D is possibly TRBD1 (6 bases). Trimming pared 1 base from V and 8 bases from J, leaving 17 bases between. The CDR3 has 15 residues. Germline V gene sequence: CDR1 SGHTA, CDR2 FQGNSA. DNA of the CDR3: TGTGCCAGCAGCTTAGGGGGTACAGGGAGTCAGGGCTACACCTTC. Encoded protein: CASSLGGTGSQGYTF.

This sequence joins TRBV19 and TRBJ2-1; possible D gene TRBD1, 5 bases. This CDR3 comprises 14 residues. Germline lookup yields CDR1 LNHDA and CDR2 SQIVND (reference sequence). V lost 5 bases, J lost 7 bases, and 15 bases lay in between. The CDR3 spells CASSQRVPGNEQFF. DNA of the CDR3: TGTGCCAGTAGTCAACGGGTCCCAGGGAATGAGCAGTTCTTC.

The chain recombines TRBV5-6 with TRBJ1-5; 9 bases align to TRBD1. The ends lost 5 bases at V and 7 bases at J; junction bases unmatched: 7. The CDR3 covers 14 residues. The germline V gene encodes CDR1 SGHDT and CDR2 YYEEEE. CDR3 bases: TGTGCCAGCAGTCCAGGACAGGGGCGGCAGCCCCAGCATTTT. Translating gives CASSPGQGRQPQHF.

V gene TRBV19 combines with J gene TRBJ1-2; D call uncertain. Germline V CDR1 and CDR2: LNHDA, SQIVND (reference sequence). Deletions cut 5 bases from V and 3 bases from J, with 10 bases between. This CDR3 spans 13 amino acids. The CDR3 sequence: CASSLELDYGYTF. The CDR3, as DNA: TGTGCCAGTAGTCTCGAGTTGGACTATGGCTACACCTTC.

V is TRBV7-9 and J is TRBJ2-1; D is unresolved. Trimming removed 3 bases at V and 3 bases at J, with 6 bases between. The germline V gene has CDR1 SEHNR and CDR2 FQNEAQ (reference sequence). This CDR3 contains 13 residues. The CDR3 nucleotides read TGTGCCAGCAGCTTTCCGGGCTACAATGAGCAGTTCTTC. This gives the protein CASSFPGYNEQFF.

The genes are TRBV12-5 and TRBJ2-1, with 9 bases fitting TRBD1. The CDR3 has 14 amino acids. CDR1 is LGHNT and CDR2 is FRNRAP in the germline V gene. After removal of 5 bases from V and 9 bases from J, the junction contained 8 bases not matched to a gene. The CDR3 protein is CASGAGQGLGEQFF. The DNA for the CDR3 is TGTGCTAGTGGTGCGGGACAGGGACTCGGTGAGCAGTTCTTC.

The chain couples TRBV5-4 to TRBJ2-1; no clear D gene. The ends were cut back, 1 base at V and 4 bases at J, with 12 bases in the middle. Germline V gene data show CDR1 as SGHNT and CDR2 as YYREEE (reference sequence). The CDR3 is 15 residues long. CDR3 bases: TGTGCCAGCAGCTTGCCAGGCCGGGCTTACAATGAGCAGTTCTTC. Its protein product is CASSLPGRAYNEQFF.

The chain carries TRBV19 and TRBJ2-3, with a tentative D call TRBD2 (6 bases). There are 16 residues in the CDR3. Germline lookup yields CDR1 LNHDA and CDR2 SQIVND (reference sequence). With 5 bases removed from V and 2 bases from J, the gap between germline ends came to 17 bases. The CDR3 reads CASSQGPSGFTDTQYF. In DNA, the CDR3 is TGTGCCAGTAGTCAAGGCCCAAGCGGGTTCACAGATACGCAGTATTTT.